These 4 T cell receptor beta chains were sequenced from one sample in a study of cytomegalovirus exposure and HLA in healthy donors. PCR was performed using 60 Vbeta and 13 Jbeta primers. TCRdb keeps only in-frame clones here, not all; method: immunoSEQ multiplex PCR. The data hold about 100,000 clones, with 79% observed a single time. Sample: PBMCs. Every receptor here comes from a female donor in good health and CMV-seropositive.

This clone was found a few times. The chain employs TRBV6-1 and TRBJ2-5; 9 bases agree with TRBD2. The CDR3 totals 13 residues. The V and J ends lost 8 bases and 4 bases, in that order; junction bases with no gene match: 5. Germline-derived CDR1 and CDR2 are MNHNS and SASEGT. Written as DNA, the CDR3 is TGTGCCAGCGGCGCTAGCGGGGTAGAGACCCAGTACTTC. It is translated as CASGASGVETQYF.

The rearrangement joins TRBV18 to TRBJ1-2; D unclear. Trimming cost V 3 bases and J 5 bases, with 25 bases left between them. This CDR3 region has 18 residues. Germline CDR1 and CDR2: KGHSH and LQKENI. CDR3 region: CASSPRDYSPFIDYGYTF. CDR3 coding DNA: TGTGCCAGCTCACCGAGGGATTATTCCCCTTTTATAGATTATGGCTACACCTTC.

The chain links TRBV7-2 to TRBJ2-1, with no clear D. The CDR3 is 15 amino acids. Germline CDR1 SGHTA, CDR2 FQGNSA. V dropped 3 bases and J dropped 0 bases, with 9 bases sitting between them. The CDR3 DNA follows: TGTGCCAGCAGCTTTATAGCACTCTCCTACAATGAGCAGTTCTTC. It specifies CASSFIALSYNEQFF.

This clone has just one count. The chain joins TRBV11-3 to TRBJ2-2; TRBD1 matches 9 bases. This CDR3 contains 15 residues. J gave up 8 bases and V 5 bases, and 9 bases lay outside the gene matches. From germline, CDR1 is SGHNT and CDR2 YENEEA. CDR3 amino acids: CASSPRQGGTGELFF. The CDR3 bases are TGTGCCAGCAGCCCCCGACAGGGGGGCACTGGGGAGCTGTTTTTT.